These 8 T cell receptor beta chains originate from one sample sequenced in a study of T-cell memory formation after mild COVID-19. TCRdb passed the 5' RACE reads through MiXCR, listing each CDR3 protein once. The sample holds about 340,000 distinct CDR3 sequences, roughly 21% seen once. Material: PBMCs or a T cell subset sorted from them (not recorded which). Receptors originate from an adult woman who had mild COVID-19 (a few samples of this study predate the infection). Cell type and time point are not known.

The chain links TRBV7-9 to TRBJ2-3; D is unresolved. CDR3 length: 14 residues. Trimming took 7 bases from V and 0 from J, leaving 11 bases between them. CDR1 is SEHNR and CDR2 is FQNEAQ in the germline V gene (reference sequence). This CDR3 is CASIGETSTDTQYF. CDR3 coding DNA: TGTGCCAGCATCGGTGAGACTAGCACAGATACGCAGTATTTT.

The genes are TRBV24-1 and TRBJ2-1, with 9 bases aligning to TRBD1. CDR3 length equals 15 residues. Germline V gives CDR1 KGHDR, CDR2 SFDVKD. The J segment lost 8 bases and the V segment lost 3 bases, leaving 7 bases of the junction unmatched. CDR3 residues: CATSDRDRVFDEQFF. Here the CDR3 DNA reads TGTGCCACCAGTGATCGGGACAGGGTGTTCGATGAGCAGTTCTTC.

V gene TRBV2 combines with J gene TRBJ1-2; tentatively, D is TRBD1 (5 bases). V dropped 2 bases and J dropped 0 bases, with 13 bases sitting between them. Germline values: CDR1 SNHLY, CDR2 FYNNEI. The CDR3 loop spans 16 amino acids. CDR3 sequence (DNA): TGTGCCAGCAGTGAAACCAGGGCTTCTGCTAACTATGGCTACACCTTC. Protein: CASSETRASANYGYTF.

This clonotype has just a few counts. The rearrangement joins TRBV4-1 to TRBJ2-2, with a possible D match to TRBD1 (6 bases). Germline CDR1 MGHRA, CDR2 YSYEKL. This CDR3 spans 13 amino acids. V shed 8 bases and J shed 3 bases, with 10 bases lying between them. The CDR3 sequence is CASADRHTGELFF. The CDR3, as DNA: TGCGCCAGCGCCGACAGGCACACCGGGGAGCTGTTTTTT.

This clonotype was picked up a small number of times. This sequence joins TRBV7-3 and TRBJ2-6, with D uncertain. V was trimmed by 5 bases and J by 0 bases, leaving 14 bases between them. The CDR3 is 17 amino acids. In germline, CDR1 is SGHTA, CDR2 FQGTGA. CDR3 sequence (DNA): TGTGCCAGCAGCCCCCGTAGGGTAGTCTCTGGGGCCAACGTCCTGACTTTC. Residues: CASSPRRVVSGANVLTF. Full variable domain (missing parts from reference TRBV7-3 and TRBJ2-6): GAGVSQTPSNKVTEKGKYVELRCDPISGHTALYWYRQSLGQGPEFLIYFQGTGAADDSGLPNDRFFAVRPEGSVSTLKIQRTERGDSAVYLCASSPRRVVSGANVLTFGAGSRLTVL.

This clonotype was found a few times. The chain uses TRBV18 and TRBJ2-7; D remains unclear. The CDR3 has 15 amino acids. Trimming left V 2 bases short and J 6 bases short, with 17 bases between. CDR1 is KGHSH and CDR2 is LQKENI in the germline V gene. The DNA of the CDR3 is TGTGCCAGCTCACCAAGGATAGTTGTAGGTCGCGAGCAGTACTTC. It translates to CASSPRIVVGREQYF. Full variable domain (outside the CDR3, taken from reference TRBV18 and TRBJ2-7): NAGVMQNPRHLVRRRGQEARLRCSPMKGHSHVYWYRQLPEEGLKFMVYLQKENIIDESGMPKERFSAEFPKEGPSILRIQQVVRGDSAAYFCASSPRIVVGREQYFGPGTRLTVT.

The J gene is TRBJ2-5, the V gene TRBV7-7; D call uncertain. Germline lookup yields CDR1 SSHAT and CDR2 FNYEAQ (reference sequence). The CDR3 loop spans 14 amino acids. Trimming took 5 bases from V and 5 from J, leaving 15 bases between them. The CDR3 protein is CASSKQKLWETQYF. CDR3 DNA: TGTGCCAGCAGCAAACAAAAACTCTGGGAGACCCAGTACTTC.

CDR3 region: CASSPAGDANYGYTF. In DNA, the CDR3 is TGCGCCAGCAGCCCGGCAGGAGACGCTAACTATGGCTACACCTTC. The V call is TRBV5-1, the J call TRBJ1-2; no reliable D call. Germline V gene data show CDR1 as SGHRS and CDR2 as YFSETQ. Trimming cost V 4 bases and J 0 bases, with 13 bases left between them. The CDR3 covers 15 residues. Complete variable domain (other parts from reference TRBV5-1 and TRBJ1-2): KAGVTQTPRYLIKTRGQQVTLSCSPISGHRSVSWYQQTPGQGLQFLFEYFSETQRNKGNFPGRFSGRQFSNSRSEMNVSTLELGDSALYLCASSPAGDANYGYTFGSGTRLTVV.